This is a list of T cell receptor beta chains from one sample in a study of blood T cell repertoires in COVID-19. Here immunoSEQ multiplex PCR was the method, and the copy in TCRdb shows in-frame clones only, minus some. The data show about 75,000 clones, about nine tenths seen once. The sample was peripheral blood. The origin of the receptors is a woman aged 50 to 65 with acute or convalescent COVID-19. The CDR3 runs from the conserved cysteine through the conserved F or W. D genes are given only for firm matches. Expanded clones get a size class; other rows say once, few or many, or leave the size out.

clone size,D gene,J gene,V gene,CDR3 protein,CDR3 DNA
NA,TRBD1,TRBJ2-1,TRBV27,CASSLGRGQSEQFF,TGTGCCAGCAGTTTAGGCAGGGGGCAGAGTGAGCAGTTCTTC
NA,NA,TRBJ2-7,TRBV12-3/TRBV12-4,CASYSRGSYEQYF,TGTGCCAGCTATAGCCGGGGCTCCTACGAGCAGTACTTC
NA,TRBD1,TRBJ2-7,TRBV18,CASSGTGSTYEQYF,TGTGCCAGCTCGGGGACAGGCTCGACCTACGAGCAGTACTTC
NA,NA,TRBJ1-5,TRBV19,CASSLGASQPQHF,TGTGCCAGTAGTCTAGGGGCAAGTCAGCCCCAGCATTTT
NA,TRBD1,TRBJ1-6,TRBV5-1,CASSTTADRGNSPLHF,TGCGCCAGCAGCACAACAGCAGACAGGGGAAATTCACCCCTCCACTTT
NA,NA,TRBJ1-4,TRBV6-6,CASSWEGNEKLFF,TGTGCCAGCAGTTGGGAGGGGAATGAAAAACTGTTTTTT
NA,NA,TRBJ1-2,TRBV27,CASSLGPRGGGHYGYTF,TGTGCCAGCAGTTTAGGCCCCCGGGGGGGCGGACACTATGGCTACACCTTC
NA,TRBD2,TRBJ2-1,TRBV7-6,CASGRENNEQFF,TGTGCCAGCGGGCGGGAGAACAATGAGCAGTTCTTC
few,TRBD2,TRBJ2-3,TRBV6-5,CASSWGGINTDTQYF,TGTGCCAGCAGTTGGGGGGGAATTAACACAGATACGCAGTATTTT
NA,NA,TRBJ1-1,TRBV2,CASSEAGGALSEAFF,TGTGCCAGCAGTGAAGCGGGAGGAGCGCTATCTGAAGCTTTCTTT
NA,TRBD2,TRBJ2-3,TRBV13,CASSLGLADTDTQYF,TGTGCCAGCAGCTTGGGACTAGCGGACACAGATACGCAGTATTTT
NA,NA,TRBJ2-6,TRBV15,CATSRDKAVSWSGANVLTF,TGTGCCACCAGCAGAGATAAGGCAGTTAGCTGGTCTGGGGCCAACGTCCTGACTTTC
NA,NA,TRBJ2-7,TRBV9,CASSQGTSDEQYF,TGTGCCAGCAGCCAGGGGACCTCCGACGAGCAGTACTTC
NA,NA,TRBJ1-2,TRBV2,CASTEAGVSYGYTF,TGTGCCAGCACGGAGGCAGGGGTATCCTATGGCTACACCTTC
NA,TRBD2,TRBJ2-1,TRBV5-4,CASSDSPSGGLDEQFF,TGTGCCAGCAGCGACTCCCCTAGCGGGGGATTAGATGAGCAGTTCTTC
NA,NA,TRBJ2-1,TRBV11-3,CASSSYQRGALNNEQFF,TGTGCCAGCAGCTCCTACCAACGCGGGGCCTTGAACAATGAGCAGTTCTTC
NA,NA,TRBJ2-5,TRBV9,CASSSRQIQETQYF,TGTGCCAGCAGTTCACGACAGATTCAAGAGACCCAGTACTTC
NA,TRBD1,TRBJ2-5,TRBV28,CASSTAAAGGRGTYF,TGTGCCAGCAGCACCGCCGCGGCAGGGGGCCGGGGGACGTACTTC
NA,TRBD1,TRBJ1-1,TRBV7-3,CASSSTGVETEAFF,TGTGCCAGCAGCTCCACAGGGGTGGAGACTGAAGCTTTCTTT
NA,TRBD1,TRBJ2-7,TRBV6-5,CASSGQGRSYEQYF,TGTGCCAGCAGCGGACAGGGGCGCTCCTACGAGCAGTACTTC
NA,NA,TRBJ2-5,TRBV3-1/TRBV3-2,CASSQPQGTQYF,TGTGCCAGCAGCCAACCACAGGGGACCCAGTACTTC
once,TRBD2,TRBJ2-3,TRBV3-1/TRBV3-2,CASSRLMGEGITDTQYF,TGTGCCAGCAGCCGCCTGATGGGGGAGGGGATTACAGATACGCAGTATTTT
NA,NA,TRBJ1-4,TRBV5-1,CASSLQGPTNEKLFF,TGCGCCAGCAGCTTGCAGGGTCCAACTAATGAAAAACTGTTTTTT
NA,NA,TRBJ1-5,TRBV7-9,CASSLGVQGIAQPQHF,TGTGCCAGCAGCTTAGGAGTTCAGGGGATCGCTCAGCCCCAGCATTTT
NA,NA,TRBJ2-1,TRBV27,CASSLYLTAGHDNEQFF,TGTGCCAGCAGTTTATATTTAACAGCGGGACATGACAATGAGCAGTTCTTC
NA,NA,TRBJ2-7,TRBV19,CASSVSGSYEQYF,TGTGCCAGTAGCGTTAGCGGCTCCTACGAGCAGTACTTC
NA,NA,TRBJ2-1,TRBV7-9,CASILLGRDDEQFF,TGTGCCAGCATCCTACTGGGCCGAGACGATGAGCAGTTCTTC
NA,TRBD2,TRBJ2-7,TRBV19,CASSIVPGGYEQYF,TGTGCCAGTAGTATAGTACCGGGGGGCTACGAGCAGTACTTC
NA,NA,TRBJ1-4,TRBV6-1,CASSDPSYGGEKLFF,TGTGCCAGCAGTGACCCATCTTACGGGGGTGAAAAACTGTTTTTT